This TCR beta chain was identified during a study of metastatic and nonmetastatic thyroid tumors. With MiXCR, TCRdb reprocessed the PCR reads. The data show about 33,000 clones, 17% seen once. Losses at the gene ends were 2 bases for V and 3 bases for J; bases not matched to a gene: 5. The germline gives CDR1 SGHRS, CDR2 YFSETQ. The CDR3 contains 14 residues. All patients reached thyroid surgery having received no treatment beforehand. This clone was seen at least ten times. This rearrangement joins TRBV5-1 to TRBJ2-7; TRBD2 aligns across 7 bases. The sample taken for sequencing was blood. This TCR was recovered from a female donor with papillary thyroid cancer or a benign thyroid nodule (not recorded which). Some clones in this sample may be carry-over from other donors' samples. This CDR3 reads CASSLAGSVYEQYF. The CDR3 DNA follows: TGCGCCAGCAGCTTAGCGGGAAGTGTCTACGAGCAGTACTTC.